This T cell receptor beta chain was documented in a study of T-cell memory formation after mild COVID-19. Constant-segment-primed 5'RACE gave TCR alpha and TCR beta cDNA libraries with sample barcodes and UMIs. Via MiXCR, TCRdb re-called the 5' RACE reads, giving one row per CDR3 protein. Of some 350,000 distinct CDR3 sequences in the sample, approximately 15% are singletons; the top ten hold approximately 20%. General study results and limits: Contracting clones from day 15 to 85 showed balanced CD4/CD8; later expanders favored CD4+. Pre-infection memory carried some responding clones, suggesting that cross-reactive memory joined.

CDR3 size: 12 residues. With 4 bases removed from V and 5 bases from J, the gap between germline ends came to 12 bases. Germline V CDR1 and CDR2: GTSNPN, SVGIG (reference sequence). In this sample, this clonotype turned up many times. The antigen is unknown. The gene calls are TRBV30 and TRBJ2-7; tentative D call: TRBD2 (7 bases). This TCR derives from a man aged 18 to 29 who had mild COVID-19 (a few samples of this study predate the infection). Cell type and time point are not known. The specimen sequenced was PBMCs or a T cell subset sorted from them (not recorded which). The chain's CDR3 is CAWNREGDEQYF. The DNA for the CDR3 is TGTGCCTGGAACAGGGAGGGCGACGAGCAGTACTTC.